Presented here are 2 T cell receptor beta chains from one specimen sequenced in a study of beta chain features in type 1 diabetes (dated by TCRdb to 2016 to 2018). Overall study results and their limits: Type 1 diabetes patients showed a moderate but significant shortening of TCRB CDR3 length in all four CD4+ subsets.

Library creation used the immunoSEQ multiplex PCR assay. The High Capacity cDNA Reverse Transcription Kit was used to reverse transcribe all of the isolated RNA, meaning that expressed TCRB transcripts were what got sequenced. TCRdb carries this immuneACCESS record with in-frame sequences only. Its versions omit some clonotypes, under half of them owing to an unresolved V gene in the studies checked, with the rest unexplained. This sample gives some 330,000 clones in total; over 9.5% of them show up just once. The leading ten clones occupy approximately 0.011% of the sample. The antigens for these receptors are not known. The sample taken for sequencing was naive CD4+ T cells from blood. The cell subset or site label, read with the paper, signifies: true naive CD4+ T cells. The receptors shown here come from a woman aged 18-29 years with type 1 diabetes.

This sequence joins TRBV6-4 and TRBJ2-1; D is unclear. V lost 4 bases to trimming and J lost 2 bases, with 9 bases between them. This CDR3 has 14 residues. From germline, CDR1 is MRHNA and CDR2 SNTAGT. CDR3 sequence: CASSVAVTYNEQFF. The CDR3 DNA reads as TGTGCCAGCAGTGTAGCCGTTACCTACAATGAGCAGTTCTTC.

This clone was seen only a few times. This chain's CDR3 is CASRGTSGHNEQFF. CDR3 DNA: TGTGCCTCCCGAGGGACTAGCGGCCACAATGAGCAGTTCTTC. This chain links TRBV10-3 with TRBJ2-1; 11 bases map to TRBD2. Germline trimming cut 11 bases from V and 5 bases from J; bases unmatched to any gene: 8. The CDR3 covers 14 residues. CDR1 ENHRY and CDR2 SYGVKD come from the germline V gene.